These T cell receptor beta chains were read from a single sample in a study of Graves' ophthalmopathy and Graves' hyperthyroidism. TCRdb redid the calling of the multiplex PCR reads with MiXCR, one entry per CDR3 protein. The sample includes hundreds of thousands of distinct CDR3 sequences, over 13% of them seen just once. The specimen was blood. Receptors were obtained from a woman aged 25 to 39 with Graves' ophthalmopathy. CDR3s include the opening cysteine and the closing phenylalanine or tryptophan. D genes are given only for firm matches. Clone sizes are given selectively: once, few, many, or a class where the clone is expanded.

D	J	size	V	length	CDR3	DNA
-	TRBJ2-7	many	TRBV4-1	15	CASSREGGQSYEQYF	TGCGCCAGCAGCCGAGAAGGCGGACAATCCTACGAGCAGTACTTC
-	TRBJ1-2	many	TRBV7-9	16	CASSFGGAKANYGYTF	TGTGCCAGCAGCTTCGGAGGGGCGAAGGCTAACTATGGCTACACCTTC
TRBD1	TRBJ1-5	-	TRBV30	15	CAWSVRTGRNQPQHF	TGTGCCTGGAGTGTACGGACAGGGCGAAATCAGCCCCAGCATTTT
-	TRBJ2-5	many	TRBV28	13	CASSWAGSKAQYF	TGTGCCAGCAGTTGGGCAGGGAGTAAGGCCCAGTACTTC
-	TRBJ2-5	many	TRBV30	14	CAWSGVAAQETQYF	TGTGCCTGGAGTGGAGTAGCGGCCCAAGAGACCCAGTACTTC
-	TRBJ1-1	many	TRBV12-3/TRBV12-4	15	CASRRKLKMNTEAFF	TGTGCCAGCAGGCGGAAGCTTAAGATGAACACTGAAGCTTTCTTT
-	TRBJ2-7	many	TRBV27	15	CASCLTGGTSCEQYF	TGTGCCAGCTGTCTTACAGGAGGGACGAGCTGTGAGCAGTACTTC
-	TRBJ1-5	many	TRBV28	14	CASRHRDTYQPQHF	TGTGCCAGCAGACACCGGGACACCTATCAGCCCCAGCATTTT
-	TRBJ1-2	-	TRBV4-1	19	CASSQVTSFSRTAGNGYTF	TGCGCCAGCAGCCAAGTCACGTCTTTCTCTCGGACCGCCGGTAATGGCTACACCTTC
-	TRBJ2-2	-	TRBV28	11	CASEGGGELFF	TGTGCCAGCGAAGGCGGCGGGGAGCTGTTTTTT
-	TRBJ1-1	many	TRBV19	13	CASSRGMNTEAFF	TGTGCCAGTAGTCGTGGGATGAACACTGAAGCTTTCTTT
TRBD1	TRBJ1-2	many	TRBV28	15	CASSIPSGQNYGYTF	TGTGCCAGCAGTATCCCCTCGGGACAGAACTATGGCTACACCTTC
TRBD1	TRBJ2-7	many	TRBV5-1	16	CASSDATGTVTYEQYF	TGCGCCAGCAGCGACGCGACCGGGACAGTAACCTACGAGCAGTACTTC
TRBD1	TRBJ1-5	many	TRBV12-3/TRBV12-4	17	CASSPGTGVLSNQPQHF	TGTGCCAGCAGTCCCGGGACAGGTGTTTTAAGCAATCAGCCCCAGCATTTT
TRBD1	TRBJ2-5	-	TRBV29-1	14	CSVAPTGGRETQYF	TGCAGCGTTGCCCCAACAGGGGGCAGGGAGACCCAGTACTTC
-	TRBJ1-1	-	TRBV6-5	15	CASSYGGGIKTEAFF	TGTGCCAGCAGTTACGGTGGGGGGATTAAGACTGAAGCTTTCTTT
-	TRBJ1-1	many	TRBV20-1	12	CSAVRGPTEAFF	TGCAGTGCCGTTCGGGGACCCACTGAAGCTTTCTTT
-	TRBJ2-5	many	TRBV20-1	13	CSVTRGPRQTQYF	TGCAGCGTCACTCGTGGGCCCCGCCAGACCCAGTACTTC
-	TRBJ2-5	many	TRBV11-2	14	CASSLGSGQETQYF	TGTGCCAGCAGCTTAGGGTCCGGGCAAGAGACCCAGTACTTC
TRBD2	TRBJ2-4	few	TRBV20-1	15	CSARDREGLMVIKYF	TGCAGTGCTAGAGATAGGGAGGGTCTCATGGTCATTAAGTACTTC
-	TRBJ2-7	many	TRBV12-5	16	CASGLVGGYSSYEQYF	TGTGCTAGTGGTTTGGTAGGTGGATACAGCTCCTACGAGCAGTACTTC
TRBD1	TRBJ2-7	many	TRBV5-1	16	CASSLGLRDRGREQYF	TGCGCCAGCAGCTTGGGCCTCCGGGACAGGGGGCGCGAGCAGTACTTC
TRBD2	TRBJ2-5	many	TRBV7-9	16	CASSSGLAGGQETQYF	TGTGCCAGCAGCTCCGGACTAGCGGGGGGTCAAGAGACCCAGTACTTC
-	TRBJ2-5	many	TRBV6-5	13	CASSYHGQETQYF	TGTGCCAGCAGTTACCATGGGCAAGAGACCCAGTACTTC
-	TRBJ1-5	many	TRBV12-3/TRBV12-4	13	CASTKNRDQPQHF	TGTGCCAGCACCAAAAACAGGGATCAGCCCCAGCATTTT
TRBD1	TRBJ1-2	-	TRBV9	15	CASSVDGTGGDGYTF	TGTGCCAGCAGCGTAGATGGGACAGGGGGAGATGGCTACACCTTC
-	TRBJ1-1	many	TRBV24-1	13	CATRLGAGTEAFF	TGTGCCACCCGCCTTGGGGCAGGGACTGAAGCTTTCTTT
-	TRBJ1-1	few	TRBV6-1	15	CASSPLSTGRTEAFF	TGTGCCAGCAGTCCCCTGTCAACAGGGAGAACTGAAGCTTTCTTT
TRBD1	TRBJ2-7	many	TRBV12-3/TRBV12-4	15	CASRPDRGRRYEQYF	TGTGCCAGCAGACCTGACAGGGGGCGCCGCTACGAGCAGTACTTC
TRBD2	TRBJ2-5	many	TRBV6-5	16	CASSYSLAGGRETQYF	TGTGCCAGCAGTTACAGTCTAGCGGGGGGGCGGGAGACCCAGTACTTC
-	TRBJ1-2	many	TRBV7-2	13	CASSSTVLYGYTF	TGTGCCAGCAGCTCGACAGTACTCTATGGCTACACCTTC
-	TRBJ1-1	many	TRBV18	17	CASSPRSQGDKNTEAFF	TGTGCCAGCTCACCCCGATCCCAGGGAGATAAGAACACTGAAGCTTTCTTT
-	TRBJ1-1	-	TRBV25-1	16	CASSEFITGVGTEAFF	TGTGCCAGCAGTGAATTCATCACCGGCGTGGGGACTGAAGCTTTCTTT
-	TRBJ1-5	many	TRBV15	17	CATSPGAGSILDQPQHF	TGTGCCACCAGCCCTGGGGCGGGGTCGATCCTTGATCAGCCCCAGCATTTT
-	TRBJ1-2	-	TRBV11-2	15	CASSPRGARGYGYTF	TGTGCCAGCAGCCCCCGAGGGGCGAGGGGCTATGGCTACACCTTC
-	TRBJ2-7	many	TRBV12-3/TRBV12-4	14	CASSPPKGYYEQYF	TGTGCCAGCAGTCCCCCAAAGGGGTACTACGAGCAGTACTTC
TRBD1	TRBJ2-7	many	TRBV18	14	CASSPNRGLDEQYF	TGTGCCAGCTCACCAAACAGGGGGCTAGACGAGCAGTACTTC
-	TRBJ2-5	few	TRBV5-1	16	CASSYSGTEHGETQYF	TGCGCCAGCAGCTACTCCGGGACTGAACACGGAGAGACCCAGTACTTC
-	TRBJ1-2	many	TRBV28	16	CASSVKSARDNYGYTF	TGTGCCAGCAGCGTGAAGTCGGCCAGAGATAACTATGGCTACACCTTC
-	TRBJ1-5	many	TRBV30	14	CAWSVSFNGQPQHF	TGTGCCTGGAGTGTTAGCTTTAACGGCCAGCCCCAGCATTTT
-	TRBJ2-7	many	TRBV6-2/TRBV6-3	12	CASSYSVSEQYF	TGTGCCAGCAGTTACTCGGTCAGCGAGCAGTACTTC
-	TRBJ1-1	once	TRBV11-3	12	CASSSRVPEAFF	TGTGCCAGCAGCAGCCGGGTCCCTGAAGCTTTCTTT
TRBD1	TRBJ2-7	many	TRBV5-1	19	CASSLGGGRGNARLYEQYF	TGCGCCAGCAGCTTGGGAGGAGGCAGGGGGAATGCGAGGCTTTACGAGCAGTACTTC
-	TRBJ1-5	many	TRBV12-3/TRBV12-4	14	CASSRGGGSPPQHF	TGTGCCAGCAGTCGGGGGGGGGGAAGTCCGCCCCAGCATTTT
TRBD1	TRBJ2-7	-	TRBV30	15	CAWSDRDRVAYEQYF	TGTGCCTGGAGTGACCGGGACAGGGTAGCCTACGAGCAGTACTTC
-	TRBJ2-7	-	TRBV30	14	CAWSVLAGPYEQYF	TGTGCCTGGAGCGTATTGGCGGGACCCTACGAGCAGTACTTC
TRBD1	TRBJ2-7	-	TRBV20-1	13	CSARQGRYYEQYF	TGCAGTGCTCGACAGGGACGTTATTACGAGCAGTACTTC
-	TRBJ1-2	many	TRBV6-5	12	CASSSQVHGYTF	TGTGCCAGCAGTTCACAGGTCCATGGCTACACCTTC
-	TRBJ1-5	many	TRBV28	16	CASNPVRTDSNQPQHF	TGTGCCAGCAACCCAGTCAGGACAGATAGCAATCAGCCCCAGCATTTT
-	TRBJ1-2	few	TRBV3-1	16	CASSLKGGRFGYGYTF	TGTGCCAGCAGCCTAAAAGGGGGGCGGTTTGGCTATGGCTACACCTTC
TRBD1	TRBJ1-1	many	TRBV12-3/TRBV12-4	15	CASSVGQGVNTEAFF	TGTGCCAGCAGTGTGGGGCAGGGGGTGAACACTGAAGCTTTCTTT
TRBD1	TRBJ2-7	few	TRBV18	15	CASSPSGTVSYEQYF	TGTGCCAGCTCACCAAGTGGGACAGTCTCCTACGAGCAGTACTTC
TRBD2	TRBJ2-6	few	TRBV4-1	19	CASSQDLASGNSGANVLTF	TGCGCCAGCAGCCAAGATCTGGCTAGCGGGAACTCTGGGGCCAACGTCCTGACTTTC
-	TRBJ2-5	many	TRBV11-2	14	CASSLMVYQETQYF	TGTGCCAGCAGCTTAATGGTGTACCAAGAGACCCAGTACTTC
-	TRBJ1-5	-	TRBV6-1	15	CASSPQGQPSQPQHF	TGTGCCAGCAGTCCTCAGGGACAACCTAGTCAGCCCCAGCATTTT
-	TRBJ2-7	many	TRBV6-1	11	CASNLGFEQYF	TGTGCCAGCAACTTAGGGTTCGAGCAGTACTTC
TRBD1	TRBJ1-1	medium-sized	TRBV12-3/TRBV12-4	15	CASSLGQGMNTEAFF	TGTGCCAGCAGTCTAGGACAGGGAATGAACACTGAAGCTTTCTTT
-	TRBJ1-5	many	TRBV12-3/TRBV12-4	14	CASSLRGINQPQHF	TGTGCCAGCAGTTTACGAGGGATCAATCAGCCCCAGCATTTT